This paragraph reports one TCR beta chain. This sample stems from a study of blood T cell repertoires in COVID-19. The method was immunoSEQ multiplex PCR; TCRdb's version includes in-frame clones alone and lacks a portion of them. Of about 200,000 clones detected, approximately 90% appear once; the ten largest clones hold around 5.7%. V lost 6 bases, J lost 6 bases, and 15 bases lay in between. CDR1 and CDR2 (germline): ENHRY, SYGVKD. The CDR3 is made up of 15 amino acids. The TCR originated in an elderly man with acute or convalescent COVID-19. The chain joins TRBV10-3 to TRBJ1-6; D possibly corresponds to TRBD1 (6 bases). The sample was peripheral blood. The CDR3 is CAISDNRVGNSPLHF. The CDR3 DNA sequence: TGTGCCATCAGCGACAACAGGGTGGGTAATTCACCCCTCCACTTT.